A selection of T cell receptor beta chains follows, all from one sample in a study of T-cell reconstitution after alpha-beta-depleted transplantation in children. TCRdb used MiXCR to reprocess the PCR reads, holding one entry per CDR3 protein. Found here are roughly 220,000 distinct CDR3 sequences, around 8.4% of them singletons; the top ten hold roughly a third. The source was PBMCs, mostly from graft donor cells, collected 360 days after TCRalphabeta/CD19-depleted stem cell transplant. All receptors come from a male patient aged 2 to 10 who had a stem cell transplant for acute myeloid leukemia, so the T cells may come from the graft donor. CDR3s include the opening cysteine and the closing phenylalanine or tryptophan.

j_call v_call cdr3_aa
TRBJ2-7 TRBV6-2/TRBV6-3 CASYSGRAYEQYF
TRBJ2-7 TRBV7-9 CASSPRQGPVSEQYF
TRBJ1-3 TRBV6-5 CASRTASGNTIYF
TRBJ2-5 TRBV12-3/TRBV12-4 CASRGLAGRTTQYF
TRBJ1-1 TRBV2 CASSERADKAFF
TRBJ2-7 TRBV4-2 CASSQDIAGGPYEQYF
TRBJ2-1 TRBV15 CATSRGGGGPTRNEQFF
TRBJ2-7 TRBV10-3 CAISGTAEDEQYF
TRBJ2-5 TRBV5-1 CASRSLDGTNQETQYF
TRBJ2-2 TRBV12-3/TRBV12-4 CASSSLAPGELFF
TRBJ2-1 TRBV19 CASSIQAGVMDEQFF
TRBJ2-1 TRBV5-1 CASRSVPAGVPNEQFF
TRBJ2-2 TRBV9 CASSSRTRSHTGELFF
TRBJ1-1 TRBV7-6 CASSQQGLGAMNTEAFF
TRBJ2-3 TRBV6-5 CASSYRSGYSTDTQYF
TRBJ1-2 TRBV4-3 CASSQPSRGAPNYGYTF
TRBJ1-6 TRBV20-1 CSARDREDRPPLHF
TRBJ2-4 TRBV20-1 CSARHGQGAAKNIQYF
TRBJ2-3 TRBV5-1 CASGRGDRDMDTQYF
TRBJ2-3 TRBV29-1 CSVGSPVDTQYF
TRBJ2-5 TRBV20-1 CSARGRAWTSGGRRETQYF
TRBJ2-7 TRBV20-1 CSASGKGSYEQYF
TRBJ2-5 TRBV2 CASTGTAVGETQYF
TRBJ1-1 TRBV7-2 CASSLVKRGTEAFF
TRBJ2-5 TRBV20-1 CSASSGGRLRETQYF
TRBJ1-2 TRBV20-1 CCAMGGGGSNYGYTF
TRBJ2-1 TRBV20-1 CSATNSGSPGGEQFF
TRBJ2-1 TRBV20-1 CSASKASGYNEQFF
TRBJ2-5 TRBV6-1 CAAYQSGTGVETQYF
TRBJ2-1 TRBV5-6 CASSSGLAGGERNEQFF
TRBJ2-3 TRBV5-1 CASKTGGSTDTQYF
TRBJ1-5 TRBV20-1 CSAREPYSNQPQHF
TRBJ2-5 TRBV10-3 CATQRGLQETQYF
TRBJ2-3 TRBV5-1 CASGLAGYSWGTDTQYF
TRBJ2-2 TRBV5-6 CASTPVRTNTGELFF
TRBJ2-3 TRBV30 CAWSGGATDTQYF
TRBJ2-7 TRBV12-3/TRBV12-4 CASSFEYSYEQYF
TRBJ1-1 TRBV11-2 CASSEGQGRLNTEAFF
TRBJ2-7 TRBV20-1 CSARDSSGRTYEQYF
TRBJ1-2 TRBV29-1 CSVEGEAVRYGYTF
TRBJ1-5 TRBV5-5 CASSWGQGNQPQHF
TRBJ1-6 TRBV20-1 CSARGAGASPLHF
TRBJ2-5 TRBV5-6 CASSRPASQETQYF
TRBJ1-1 TRBV20-1 CSARESRALVWNTEAFF
TRBJ1-2 TRBV6-2/TRBV6-3 CASSYSLTGVYGYTF
TRBJ2-2 TRBV7-2 CASRHNVLGFPGELFF
TRBJ2-3 TRBV7-8 CASSLRLAPTQYF
TRBJ2-7 TRBV15 CATSRDRWKDGRSYEQYF
TRBJ2-5 TRBV12-3/TRBV12-4 CASSRTGRPTTQYF
TRBJ2-1 TRBV18 CASSQGRSSYNEQFF
TRBJ2-1 TRBV2 CASQSGGVEQFF